The subject of this entry is one TCR beta chain. What it binds is not known. This specimen comes from a study of graft-versus-host responses after intestinal transplantation. The protocol was immunoSEQ multiplex PCR, while the TCRdb copy is restricted to in-frame clones and leaves out a portion. This table holds about 20,000 clones, about 89% found once. Samples of post-transplant bone marrow were collected from the posterior iliac crest or another site. General study findings and limits: The study found high graft-versus-host to host-versus-graft clonal ratios in allografts of patients with graft-donor T cell macrochimerism. Some GvH clones were seen earlier in gut or blood, suggesting intestinal origin.

V dropped 5 bases and J dropped 0; count of bases not matched to a gene: 8. The CDR3 runs to 17 residues. Germline loops: CDR1 SGHAT, CDR2 FQNNGV. The sequence derives from a human patient who received an intestinal transplant, so some T cells may come from the graft donor. The chain is built from TRBV11-2 and TRBJ2-4, with 9 nucleotides matching TRBD1. The sample consisted of bone marrow, taken approximately 130 days after transplant. The CDR3 nucleotides are TGTGCCAGCAGCCCGGGACAGGGAGAAATAGCCAAAAACATTCAGTACTTC. Translating gives CASSPGQGEIAKNIQYF.